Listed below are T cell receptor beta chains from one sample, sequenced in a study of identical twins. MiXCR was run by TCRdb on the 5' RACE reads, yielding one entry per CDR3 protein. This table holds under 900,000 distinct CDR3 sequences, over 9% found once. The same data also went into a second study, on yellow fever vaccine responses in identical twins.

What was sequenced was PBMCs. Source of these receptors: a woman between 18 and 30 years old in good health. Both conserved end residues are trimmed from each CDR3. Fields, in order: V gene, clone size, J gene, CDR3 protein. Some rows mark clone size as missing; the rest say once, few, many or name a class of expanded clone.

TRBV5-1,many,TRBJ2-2,ASKGAENTGELF
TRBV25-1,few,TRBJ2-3,ASSTTSGRAADTQY
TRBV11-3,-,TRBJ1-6,ASSLAGTVPNSPLH
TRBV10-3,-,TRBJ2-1,AISVASDADEQF
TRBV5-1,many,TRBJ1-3,ASSLAVSGNTIY
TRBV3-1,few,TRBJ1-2,ASSQVASNYGYT
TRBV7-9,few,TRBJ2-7,ASSLDSGLVQY
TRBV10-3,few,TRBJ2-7,AISGGQYSYEQY
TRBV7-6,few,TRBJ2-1,ASSSPRYNEQF
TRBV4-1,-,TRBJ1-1,ASSQDNTAWNTEAF
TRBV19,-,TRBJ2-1,ASNRGVIYNEQF
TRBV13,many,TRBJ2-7,ASKPSTSSYEQY
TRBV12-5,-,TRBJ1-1,ASSQQIPWTHNTEAF
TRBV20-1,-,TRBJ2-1,SARKTGTSMNEQF
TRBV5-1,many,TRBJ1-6,ASSYGTVYNSPLH
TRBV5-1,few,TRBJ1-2,ASSLGAGLDYGYT
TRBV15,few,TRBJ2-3,ATRDRGGPDTQY
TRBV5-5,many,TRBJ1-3,ASNNRGSGSGNTIY
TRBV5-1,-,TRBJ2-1,ASSLVQGAANEQF